The 32 T cell receptor beta chains in this list originate from one sample, sequenced in a study of T cells in localized non-small cell lung cancer. Produced via immunoSEQ multiplex PCR; TCRdb's table is partial and in-frame only. The table shows around 130,000 clones, with around 89% occurring only once. Material: peripheral blood, obtained before any cancer treatment. The receptor set was obtained from a female donor aged 60 or older with stage I lung adenocarcinoma.

This clone was seen only once. The rearrangement joins TRBV11-2 to TRBJ2-1; 14 nucleotides line up with TRBD2. This CDR3 is built from 16 residues. Germline CDR1 SGHAT, CDR2 FQNNGV. The V and J ends lost 5 bases and 10 bases, in that order; junction bases with no gene match: 10. Here the CDR3 DNA reads TGTGCCAGCAGCCCGCAACCGACTAGCGGGAGGGCCGAGCAGTTCTTC. It translates to CASSPQPTSGRAEQFF.

The rearrangement links TRBV5-1 to TRBJ1-1, with D maybe TRBD1 (6 bases). In germline, CDR1 is SGHRS, CDR2 YFSETQ. The CDR3 contains 15 residues. V gave up 4 bases and J gave up 3 bases, with 16 bases separating them. The CDR3 sequence is CASSMFQGRDTEAFF. As DNA, the CDR3 is TGCGCCAGCAGCATGTTTCAGGGGCGGGACACTGAAGCTTTCTTT.

A remark on this clone: This may come from a read error, since a much larger clone is one base off. The V and J genes are TRBV7-2 and TRBJ1-1; D not certain. The CDR3 sequence is 13 residues long. Germline CDR1 SGHTA, CDR2 FQGNSA. V dropped 2 bases and J dropped 1 base, with 5 bases sitting between them. CDR3 nucleotides: TGTGCCAGCAGCTTATGGGGGAACACTGAAGCTTTCTTT. This codes for CASSLWGNTEAFF.

CDR3 residues: CASSPEGGRFNEQFF. CDR3 sequence (DNA): TGTGCCAGCAGCCCCGAGGGGGGGCGTTTTAATGAGCAGTTCTTC. V is TRBV7-3 and J is TRBJ2-1; D is perhaps TRBD2 (7 bases). The CDR3 totals 15 residues. The ends were cut back, 5 bases at V and 7 bases at J, with 18 bases in the middle. Germline CDR1 reads SGHTA; CDR2 reads FQGTGA. The variable domain in full, completed from reference TRBV7-3 and TRBJ2-1, reads GAGVSQTPSNKVTEKGKYVELRCDPISGHTALYWYRQSLGQGPEFLIYFQGTGAADDSGLPNDRFFAVRPEGSVSTLKIQRTERGDSAVYLCASSPEGGRFNEQFFGPGTRLTVL.

The genes are TRBV28 and TRBJ2-5; 9 bases are shared with TRBD2. The CDR3 is 14 residues long. Unmatched junction bases numbered 3, after V lost 6 bases and J lost 1 base. Germline CDR1 reads MDHEN; CDR2 reads SYDVKM. The CDR3 coding sequence is TGTGCCAGCAGCCTTAGCGGGGGCCAAGAGACCCAGTACTTC. Amino acids: CASSLSGGQETQYF.

The chain is built from TRBV19 and TRBJ1-1; possibly TRBD1 for D (5 bases). CDR1 and CDR2 (germline): LNHDA, SQIVND (reference sequence). Trimming left V 6 bases short and J 0 bases short, with 11 bases between. The CDR3 covers 14 residues. The chain's CDR3 is CASRNLGVNTEAFF. The CDR3 DNA sequence: TGTGCCAGTAGGAATCTAGGGGTGAACACTGAAGCTTTCTTT.

This chain connects TRBV5-1 to TRBJ2-1; D gene ambiguous. CDR1 and CDR2 from the germline V gene are SGHRS and YFSETQ. V was trimmed by 0 bases and J by 6 bases, leaving 7 bases between them. This CDR3 is 13 amino acids long. The CDR3 here is CASSLGARNEQFF. The CDR3 nucleotides are TGCGCCAGCAGCTTGGGGGCGCGCAATGAGCAGTTCTTC.

The rearrangement links TRBV5-1 to TRBJ2-1; perhaps D is TRBD1 or TRBD2 (6 bases each). In germline, CDR1 is SGHRS, CDR2 YFSETQ. With 3 bases removed from V and 4 bases from J, the gap between germline ends came to 29 bases. The CDR3 has 20 residues. CDR3 sequence reads: CASSSIGGQVWEESYNEQFF. The CDR3 DNA is TGCGCCAGCAGCTCTATTGGGGGCCAGGTTTGGGAGGAGAGTTACAATGAGCAGTTCTTC.

The chain has TRBV10-3 and TRBJ2-1; the match to TRBD2 covers 11 bases. Germline trimming cut 2 bases from V and 0 bases from J; bases unmatched to any gene: 6. The V gene's germline CDR1 is ENHRY and CDR2 SYGVKD. CDR3 length: 18 amino acids. The CDR3: CAISERPSGRTSYNEQFF. The CDR3 region has the DNA TGTGCCATCAGTGAGAGACCTAGCGGGAGGACCTCCTACAATGAGCAGTTCTTC.

This clone occurred once. This chain connects TRBV2 to TRBJ2-6; perhaps D is TRBD1 or TRBD2 (5 bases each). Trimming took 7 bases from V and 0 from J, leaving 10 bases between them. Germline V gene data show CDR1 as SNHLY and CDR2 as FYNNEI. The CDR3 runs 15 residues. CDR3 loop: CASKAGSSGANVLTF. CDR3 bases: TGTGCCAGCAAGGCAGGGAGCTCTGGGGCCAACGTCCTGACTTTC.

The chain is built from TRBV10-2 and TRBJ1-1; tentative D call: TRBD1 (5 bases). Looked up from germline, CDR1 is WSHSY and CDR2 is SAAADI. Trimming pared 4 bases from V and 6 bases from J, leaving 15 bases between. This CDR3 has 14 amino acids. The CDR3 bases are TGCGCCAGCAGTGTTCGGGGGGAAAGCTCTGAAGCTTTCTTT. Translated, it gives CASSVRGESSEAFF.

The CDR3: CASSLGFQSRELFF. DNA of the CDR3: TGTGCCAGCAGCTTAGGGTTTCAATCCAGGGAGCTGTTTTTT. The chain carries TRBV7-6 and TRBJ2-2; D is uncertain. The CDR3 is made up of 14 amino acids. Germline V gene data show CDR1 as SGHVS and CDR2 as FNYEAQ. Trimming took off 1 base at V and 9 bases at J, with 12 bases between the two ends. Looking up the rest from reference TRBV7-6 and TRBJ2-2 gives the full variable domain: GAGVSQSPRYKVTKRGQDVALRCDPISGHVSLYWYRQALGQGPEFLTYFNYEAQQDKSGLPNDRFSAERPEGSISTLTIQRTEQRDSAMYRCASSLGFQSRELFFGEGSRLTVL.

The chain recombines TRBV7-9 with TRBJ1-2; TRBD1 is a possible D gene (5 bases). Trimming took off 6 bases at V and 1 base at J, with 21 bases between the two ends. CDR3 length equals 17 residues. Germline loops: CDR1 SEHNR, CDR2 FQNEAQ (reference sequence). CDR3 nucleotide sequence: TGTGCCAGCAGACTATCTATTAACCACAGGAGTAACTATGGCTACACCTTC. Residues: CASRLSINHRSNYGYTF.

The chain links TRBV18 to TRBJ2-2; D perhaps matches TRBD1 (7 bases). Per germline, CDR1 KGHSH and CDR2 LQKENI. This CDR3 contains 16 residues. The ends were cut back, 6 bases at V and 1 base at J, with 15 bases in the middle. CDR3 nucleotide sequence: TGTGCCAGCTCCCCCAGGGGGGTCCAGAACACCGGGGAGCTGTTTTTT. Its protein product is CASSPRGVQNTGELFF.

The rearrangement uses TRBV29-1 and TRBJ1-2; 8 positions agree with TRBD1. Per germline, CDR1 SQVTM and CDR2 ANQGSEA. The CDR3 runs to 15 residues. Trimming at V came to 6 bases and at J to 5 bases, leaving 14 bases not matched to a gene. CDR3: CSVAQTTGVGYGYTF. DNA of the CDR3: TGCAGCGTGGCCCAAACGACAGGGGTTGGGTATGGCTACACCTTC.

A single count supports this clone. V usage is TRBV6-5 and J usage is TRBJ2-3; no definite D call. Trimming shortened V by 2 bases and J by 6 bases, and 12 bases separated the two germline ends. The CDR3 consists of 14 residues. CDR1 is MNHEY, CDR2 SVGAGI, per germline. CDR3 protein: CASSYTPEADTQYF. CDR3 DNA: TGTGCCAGCAGTTACACACCCGAGGCCGATACGCAGTATTTT.

The V and J genes are TRBV14 and TRBJ2-7, with 9 bases matching TRBD2. The CDR3 has 21 amino acids. Germline-derived CDR1 and CDR2 are SGHDN and FVKESK. J lost 5 bases, V lost 1 base, and 24 bases had no gene match. CDR3: CASSQGGLRRLAVLSEDEQYF. In nucleotides, the CDR3 is TGTGCCAGCAGCCAAGGGGGCTTGAGACGACTAGCGGTCCTCTCAGAAGACGAGCAGTACTTC.

The V and J genes are TRBV13 and TRBJ1-1; 8 bases agree with TRBD1. Germline V lookup: CDR1 PRHDT, CDR2 FYEKMQ (reference sequence). The CDR3 runs 16 residues. V shed 5 bases, J shed 0 bases, and the junction held 8 bases outside the gene matches. CDR3 in amino acids: CASSPLWTGMNTEAFF. CDR3 nucleotides: TGTGCCAGCAGCCCCCTCTGGACAGGGATGAACACTGAAGCTTTCTTT.

The chain uses TRBV28 and TRBJ1-2; 8 nucleotides match TRBD1. Per the germline V gene, CDR1 is MDHEN and CDR2 is SYDVKM. This CDR3 has 14 residues. J gave up 7 bases and V 6 bases, and 10 bases lay outside the gene matches. CDR3 sequence reads: CASRLQGESGGYTF. The CDR3 coding sequence is TGTGCCAGCAGATTACAGGGGGAAAGCGGTGGCTACACCTTC.

The rearrangement uses TRBV5-1 and TRBJ2-4, with 7 bases matching TRBD1. The junction had 18 bases not matched to a gene; V was cut back by 3 bases and J by 0 bases. CDR1 and CDR2 (germline): SGHRS, YFSETQ. This CDR3 spans 20 amino acids. CDR3 nucleotide sequence: TGCGCCAGCAGCTGGTTTAGCCGGGACAGCCAACTGCTAGCCAAAAACATTCAGTACTTC. Protein: CASSWFSRDSQLLAKNIQYF.

The J gene is TRBJ2-1, the V gene TRBV9; 8 nucleotides align to TRBD2. From germline, CDR1 is SGDLS and CDR2 YYNGEE. V was clipped by 6 bases and J by 4 bases; unmatched bases: 12. The length of the CDR3 is 16 residues. The CDR3 DNA reads TGTGCCAGCACCCCAGTATCGGCGGGAGGTTACAATGAGCAGTTCTTC. It specifies CASTPVSAGGYNEQFF.

This clone was found once. The V gene is TRBV2, the J gene TRBJ1-5; perhaps TRBD1 as D (5 bases). Germline V gene data show CDR1 as SNHLY and CDR2 as FYNNEI. The CDR3 is 16 amino acids. V lost 8 bases to trimming and J lost 6 bases, with 23 bases between them. CDR3 protein: CASSALGVRGSQPQHF. Here the CDR3 DNA reads TGTGCCAGCTCCGCCCTCGGGGTTCGGGGCAGTCAGCCCCAGCATTTT.

The rearrangement joins TRBV5-1 to TRBJ2-1; no firm D call. This CDR3 contains 13 residues. V lost 4 bases, J lost 7 bases, and 12 bases lay in between. Germline CDR1 is SGHRS and CDR2 is YFSETQ. The CDR3 loop reads CASSVEGLNEQFF. CDR3 nucleotides: TGCGCCAGCAGCGTGGAAGGGTTGAATGAGCAGTTCTTC.

V and J are TRBV9 and TRBJ2-5, with a possible D match to TRBD2 (5 bases). The DNA end is more similar to TRBJ2-7, so the J call may be wrong. Germline CDR1 reads SGDLS; CDR2 reads YYNGEE. There are 14 residues in the CDR3. The CDR3 region has the DNA TGTGCCAGCAGCGTAGGACTATCGGGTTACGAGCAGTACTTC. It codes for CASSVGLSGYEQYF.

This clone appeared a single time. The chain is built from TRBV28 and TRBJ2-7; D call uncertain. Trimming pared 1 base from V and 6 bases from J, leaving 13 bases between. Germline CDR1 reads MDHEN; CDR2 reads SYDVKM. CDR3 length equals 14 residues. CDR3 nucleotides: TGTGCCAGCAGTTTATTCGGCATACAGAGCGAGCAGTACTTC. Amino acids: CASSLFGIQSEQYF.

The chain recombines TRBV7-9 with TRBJ2-4; weak D call: TRBD1 (7 bases). V lost 4 bases, J lost 11 bases, and 12 bases lay in between. Germline values: CDR1 SEHNR, CDR2 FQNEAQ (reference sequence). The CDR3 runs 12 residues. The CDR3 DNA reads TGTGCCAGCAGCTATCAGGGGGGAGTTCAGTACTTC. Translation: CASSYQGGVQYF. The full variable domain, its missing parts supplied by reference TRBV7-9 and TRBJ2-4, is DTGVSQNPRHKITKRGQNVTFRCDPISEHNRLYWYRQTLGQGPEFLTYFQNEAQLEKSRLLSDRFSAERPKGSFSTLEIQRTEQGDSAMYLCASSYQGGVQYFGAGTRLSVL.

V and J are TRBV18 and TRBJ1-1; D is undetermined. The CDR3 covers 12 residues. Between the trimmed V and J ends, which lost 2 bases and 6 bases, there was a span of 7 bases. Germline V gives CDR1 KGHSH, CDR2 LQKENI. The CDR3 sequence: CASSPYIAEAFF. For the CDR3, the DNA is TGTGCCAGCTCACCATATATCGCTGAAGCTTTCTTT.

Only one count was recorded for this clone. The V and J genes are TRBV5-4 and TRBJ2-7, with TRBD1 matching over 7 bases. In germline, CDR1 is SGHNT, CDR2 YYREEE (reference sequence). V was clipped by 4 bases and J by 3 bases; unmatched bases: 10. The CDR3 covers 15 residues. The CDR3 DNA follows: TGTGCCAGCAGCGAGATAGACAGGGTAGGCTACGAGCAGTACTTC. Residues: CASSEIDRVGYEQYF.

The chain links TRBV28 to TRBJ1-2; 8 bases are shared with TRBD1. The CDR3 has 14 residues. In germline, CDR1 is MDHEN, CDR2 SYDVKM. With V trimmed by 2 bases and J by 8 bases, 7 bases remained unmatched. CDR3 amino acids: CASSLGARGLGYTF. For the CDR3, the DNA is TGTGCCAGCAGTTTAGGGGCCAGGGGGCTCGGCTACACCTTC.

The V and J genes are TRBV27 and TRBJ2-6, with D unresolved. Between the trimmed V and J ends, which lost 8 bases and 4 bases, there was a span of 15 bases. The CDR3 totals 15 residues. Germline lookup yields CDR1 MNHEY and CDR2 SMNVEV (reference sequence). The CDR3 DNA follows: TGTGCCAGCTCGCTAGGATTTGGAGGGGCCAACGTCCTGACTTTC. This translates into CASSLGFGGANVLTF.

This chain uses TRBV9 with TRBJ2-5; D gene uncertain. The J call may be incorrect, as the DNA end agrees better with TRBJ2-7. This CDR3 is 12 amino acids long. Germline-derived CDR1 and CDR2 are SGDLS and YYNGEE. CDR3 sequence reads: CASSVVTYEQYF. Here the CDR3 DNA reads TGTGCCAGCAGCGTAGTAACCTACGAGCAGTACTTC.

The rearrangement uses TRBV11-2 and TRBJ2-7; D may correspond to TRBD1 or TRBD2 (5 bases each). This CDR3 spans 14 amino acids. The V end lost 1 base, the J end lost 4 bases, and 11 bases lay between the germline ends. Germline lookup yields CDR1 SGHAT and CDR2 FQNNGV. The CDR3 bases are TGTGCCAGCAGCTTAGGAGGGGCCAGGTACGAGCAGTACTTC. Translating gives CASSLGGARYEQYF.